The T cell receptor (beta chain) under discussion was sequenced for a study of blood T cell repertoires in COVID-19. Study-wide background: PBMCs, B-cell-depleted T cells, or T cells were the source of the cDNA or gDNA that made up the material.

Produced via immunoSEQ multiplex PCR; TCRdb's table is partial and in-frame only. The table shows around 270,000 clones, with over 75% occurring only once. V shed 0 bases, J shed 3 bases, and the junction held 4 bases outside the gene matches. The CDR3 is 17 amino acids. The germline gives CDR1 KGHDR, CDR2 SFDVKD. V is TRBV24-1 and J is TRBJ2-3, with TRBD2 matching over 11 bases. The material sequenced was PBMCs or T cells enriched from blood (not recorded which). The receptor was derived from a woman in her twenties or thirties who had recovered from COVID-19. CDR3 loop: CATSDLSSGRATDTQYF. CDR3 coding DNA: TGTGCCACCAGTGATTTGAGTAGCGGGAGGGCTACAGATACGCAGTATTTT.